This T cell receptor (beta chain) was documented in a study of blood T cell repertoires in COVID-19. Study-level background: Samples representing acute and convalescent COVID-19 were sourced from the United States, Italy and Spain.

Germline loops: CDR1 SNHLY, CDR2 FYNNEI. The CDR3 has 14 amino acids. V dropped 8 bases and J dropped 7; count of bases not matched to a gene: 4. Authors' analysis steps: Nucleated cell counts were estimated from reference gene primer amplification. Assay: immunoSEQ multiplex PCR; the TCRdb copy retains only in-frame clones and omits some. From that table come the V and J calls and clone size; the DNA was used to work out D and trimming. The repertoire includes about 200,000 clones, 75% to 90% of them detected once, and 3.5% to 5.5% sits in the top ten. V gene TRBV2 combines with J gene TRBJ2-1, with TRBD2 identical over 14 bases. Sequenced input: PBMCs or T cells enriched from blood (not recorded which). The clonotype was recovered from a woman aged 25 to 39 who had been exposed to COVID-19. The CDR3 sequence is CASLGLAGVNEQFF. The CDR3 DNA is TGTGCCAGCCTGGGACTAGCGGGGGTTAATGAGCAGTTCTTC.